This T cell receptor beta chain was sequenced in a study of T cell responses to AZD1222 COVID-19 vaccine (dated by TCRdb to about 2021). With regard to the full study: TCR sequencing was performed for 230 to 250 trial participants, of whom some 200 were given two doses of AZD1222 and approximately 26 were given two doses of MenACWY control vaccine. Enrollment into the trials was organized by age into subgroups of 18-55, 56-69 and 70-plus years, and those subgroups contained about 160, 30 and 59 TCR-sequenced participants, respectively. The paper as a whole reports these results and caveats: Because no day 14 peak-response samples were available, the repertoires could be characterized only after the peak T cell response. Participants were mostly white British and included more females than males, and it was suggested by the authors that clonal diversity may have been underestimated. In the small 56-69-year group, the increase in depth fell short of significance, most likely because of low power. Epitopes outside the regions mutated in the B.1.351 and B.1.1.7 variants were reportedly recognized by nearly half of the unique spike-specific TCRs. A significant rise in spike-specific TCR breadth and depth was observed after two AZD1222 doses relative to day 0 and relative to MenACWY recipients. Vaccine-associated CD4 TCRs spanned the whole spike protein, with dominant responses in regions 160-218 and 743-854. Only 5 to 7 AZD1222 recipients were SARS-CoV-2 seropositive at baseline, limiting conclusions about previously exposed vaccinees.

The time point label corresponds to: about 28 days (+/-7) after the second vaccine dose. Because spike-specific TCR depth and breadth did not differ between the two schedules, AZD1222 recipients who got a second dose at roughly 4 weeks were pooled with those who got a second dose at roughly 12 weeks. Vaccinee samples came from UK trials COV001 and COV002, including a single-blind randomized controlled phase 2/3 trial of AZD1222 (ChAdOx1 nCoV-19) in healthy adults. Trial participant PBMC samples were collected at day 0 and day 28 after the second dose for TCRbeta chain sequencing. To note about this clone: Its antigen is unknown. Base qualities are missing; no much larger clone stands one base away.

The CDR3 regions of human TCRbeta chains were analyzed by immunosequencing. The study's processing was this. Repertoire TCRs were checked for matches against a reference library of SARS-CoV-2-specific TCRs that had been generated using the MIRA antigen-specificity platform. Breadth meant the fraction of unique TCRs that were SARS-CoV-2-associated, whereas depth meant the fraction of total T cells that were SARS-CoV-2-associated. Using the MIRA data, every spike-specific TCR was mapped to the spike region that the TCR reacted to and assigned to either a CD4 or a CD8 class. Log10-transformed breadth and depth values were compared by one-way ANOVA with Sidak's multiple comparisons tests. This immuneACCESS table, as held by TCRdb, lists in-frame sequences with V and J called but not all clones. Of the missing ones, under half trace to an unresolved V gene in checked studies; the others have no known cause. D and trimming were read from the DNA, whereas the V and J calls and clone size are those reported in that table. This sample lists roughly 120,000 clones; about 86% were detected once. The ten largest account for roughly 3.1% of the sample.

V is cut by 2 bases and J by 2 bases, and the space between the germline ends is 12 bases. As encoded in the germline V gene, CDR1 is MRHNA while CDR2 is SNTAGT. Reading from cysteine to phenylalanine, the CDR3 counts 15 amino acids. This entry keeps only the CDR3 DNA: 45 bases, framed from base 1. This chain joins TRBV6-4 to TRBJ2-5, and perhaps TRBD2 as D gene, on 6 matching bases. The sequencing here drew on peripheral blood, taken 28 days after the second AZD1222 dose. The TCR comes from an adult who received the AZD1222 COVID-19 vaccine. The nucleotides are TGTGCCAGCAGTGACCTCCCGCGGGATCAAGAGACCCAGTACTTC. Its protein reads: CASSDLPRDQETQYF.